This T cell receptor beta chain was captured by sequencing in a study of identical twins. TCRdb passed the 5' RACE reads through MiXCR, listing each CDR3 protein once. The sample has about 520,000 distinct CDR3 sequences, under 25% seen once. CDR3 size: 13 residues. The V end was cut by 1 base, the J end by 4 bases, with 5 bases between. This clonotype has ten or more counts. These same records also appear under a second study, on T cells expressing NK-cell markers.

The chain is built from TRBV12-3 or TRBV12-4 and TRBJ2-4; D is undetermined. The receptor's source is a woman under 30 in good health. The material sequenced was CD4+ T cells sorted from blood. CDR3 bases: TGTGCCAGCAGTTTAGACGGGAAAAACATTCAGTACTTC. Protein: CASSLDGKNIQYF.